Listed here is a single TCR beta chain. Its target is not known. CD4+CD25+CD127- Tregs, CD4+CD25- non-Tregs, CD4 and CD8 cells were sorted. Profiling relied on immunoSEQ multiplex PCR, and the TCRdb table lists in-frame clones only, not all of them. This table holds just under 65,000 clones, less than 98% found once. The ends were cut back, 5 bases at V and 4 bases at J, with 14 bases in the middle. The CDR3 covers 14 residues. CDR1 SQVTM and CDR2 ANQGSEA come from the germline V gene. This specimen belongs to a study of Tregs in tolerant kidney transplant recipients. Study results and limitations: Expanding Tregs on activated donor B cells appeared to best identify donor-specific TCRbeta clones. Validation in larger populations is needed because few patients were studied. Donor-specific Treg expansion exceeded global Treg expansion in tolerant patients, suggesting antigen drive.

Source: Tregs from blood, taken before the transplant. The chain recombines TRBV29-1 with TRBJ1-4; maybe TRBD1 (5 bases). The TCR comes from a human donor who received a combined kidney and bone marrow transplant. CDR3 protein: CSVSGDRFNEKLFF. CDR3 coding DNA: TGCAGCGTTTCGGGGGACCGGTTTAATGAAAAACTGTTTTTT.